This T cell receptor beta chain stems from a study of CD8+ T cells in alopecia areata. Study-level information: In an open-label trial, patients got 5 to 10 mg tofacitinib twice daily. General study points: Mice gave a clearer picture of TCR sharing than patients did, possibly for HLA-related reasons. Higher clonality was seen in lesional scalp than in normal scalp, especially in alopecia totalis/universalis.

Germline lookup yields CDR1 LGHNT and CDR2 FRNRAP. V was shortened by 9 bases and J by 1 base, with 13 bases between the two germline ends. CDR3 size: 13 residues. To note about this clone: Its antigen is not known.

cDNA reverse transcribed from extracted RNA served as the sequencing template. TCRdb's copy holds only in-frame clones and misses some; the assay was immunoSEQ multiplex PCR. The sample lists about 130,000 clones, about 46% occurring once. The receptor's source is a human donor with alopecia areata. The rearrangement joins TRBV12-5 to TRBJ2-7; D not certain. The input for sequencing was CD8+ T cells sorted from blood, taken at week 0. CDR3 sequence (DNA): TGTGCTAGGAGCCCCAAAGGGTCCTACGAGCAGTACTTC. Translated: CARSPKGSYEQYF.